This T cell receptor (beta chain) was found in a study of T-cell reconstitution after alpha-beta-depleted transplantation in children. Germline V gene sequence: CDR1 MNHEY, CDR2 SMNVEV (reference sequence). The CDR3 contains 15 residues. The J segment lost 4 bases and the V segment lost 3 bases, leaving 4 bases of the junction unmatched. With regard to this clonotype: Its antigen is not identified.

It was with unique molecular identifiers that the TCRbeta library was prepared. TCRdb ran MiXCR on the PCR reads and lists one entry per CDR3 protein. The sample shows about 58,000 distinct CDR3 sequences, 40% to 55% of them seen only once. The study, taken as a whole, reports: There were reportedly several hundred expanded graft clones from which alpha-beta T cells came about two months after transplant.

The sample was PBMCs, mostly from graft donor cells, taken 360 days after TCRalphabeta/CD19-depleted stem cell transplant. This chain joins TRBV27 and TRBJ2-3; 10 bases align to TRBD2. The TCR originated in a male patient younger than 18 who had a stem cell transplant for acute lymphoblastic leukemia, so the T cells may come from the graft donor. The CDR3 here is CASSFWTSGSDTQYF. The CDR3 DNA reads as TGTGCCAGCAGTTTTTGGACTAGCGGATCAGATACGCAGTATTTT.